A selection of T cell receptor beta chains follows, all from one sample in a study of blood T cells in healthy people across ages. TCRdb passed the 5' RACE reads through MiXCR, listing each CDR3 protein once. The sample comprises about 1.4 million distinct CDR3 sequences, roughly 64% of which are singletons, and 6.5% to 8.5% rests with the top ten. Specimen: blood. These receptors all come from a man between 18 and 35 years old in good health. Both conserved end residues are part of each CDR3. D genes are given only for firm matches. Expanded clones are given a class, and other clones once, few, many or no size at all.

clone size | J gene | D gene | V gene | CDR3 protein | CDR3 DNA
. | TRBJ2-7 | . | TRBV25-1 | CASSGASQDEQYF | TGTGCCAGCAGTGGGGCATCCCAGGACGAGCAGTACTTC
. | TRBJ2-7 | . | TRBV5-6 | CASSRVRPYEQYF | TGTGCCAGCTCTCGCGTGCGCCCCTACGAGCAGTACTTC
once | TRBJ2-7 | . | TRBV15 | CATSRTRTNEQYF | TGTGCCACCAGCAGGACTAGGACTAACGAGCAGTACTTC
few | TRBJ1-1 | . | TRBV28 | CASRPPVPTGMNTEAFF | TGTGCCAGCAGGCCCCCCGTCCCGACAGGCATGAACACTGAAGCTTTCTTT
few | TRBJ2-5 | TRBD2 | TRBV4-1 | CASSQASSAGETQYF | TGCGCCAGCAGCCAAGCCTCCTCAGCGGGGGAGACCCAGTACTTC
. | TRBJ2-1 | . | TRBV5-1 | CASSLDGITGNEQFF | TGCGCCAGCAGCTTGGATGGGATTACGGGGAATGAGCAGTTCTTC
once | TRBJ1-1 | . | TRBV5-5 | CASSPTANRANTEAFF | TGTGCCAGCAGCCCAACCGCAAACAGGGCGAACACTGAAGCTTTCTTT
. | TRBJ1-5 | TRBD1 | TRBV29-1 | CSVVQGGQNQPQHF | TGCAGCGTTGTACAGGGGGGACAGAATCAGCCCCAGCATTTT
. | TRBJ2-7 | . | TRBV5-1 | CASSLSFDLGPDEQYF | TGCGCCAGCAGCTTGAGCTTCGATTTGGGGCCAGACGAGCAGTACTTC
. | TRBJ2-3 | TRBD1 | TRBV7-9 | CASSLARSLGGPYTDTQYF | TGTGCCAGCAGCTTAGCGCGGAGTTTAGGGGGCCCCTACACAGATACGCAGTATTTT
few | TRBJ1-6 | . | TRBV6-5 | CASSYSGGTSPLHF | TGTGCCAGCAGTTACTCAGGGGGGACTTCACCCCTCCACTTT
few | TRBJ1-2 | TRBD1 | TRBV20-1 | CSANRQGDYGYTF | TGCAGTGCTAATCGACAGGGAGACTATGGCTACACCTTC
. | TRBJ2-5 | . | TRBV14 | CASSPVGVEETQYF | TGTGCCAGCAGCCCCGTGGGGGTTGAAGAGACCCAGTACTTC
few | TRBJ2-7 | TRBD1 | TRBV27 | CASSTGTVYEQYF | TGTGCCAGCAGTACCGGGACAGTCTACGAGCAGTACTTC
few | TRBJ2-1 | TRBD2 | TRBV20-1 | CSAPTSGTGNEQFF | TGCAGTGCTCCGACTAGCGGGACTGGCAATGAGCAGTTCTTC
. | TRBJ2-7 | . | TRBV6-6 | CASSYEGRPPYEQYF | TGTGCCAGCAGTTATGAAGGGAGACCCCCCTACGAGCAGTACTTC
few | TRBJ1-5 | . | TRBV12-3/TRBV12-4 | CASSNAPPQHF | TGTGCCAGCAGTAATGCCCCTCCCCAGCATTTT
. | TRBJ2-3 | TRBD2 | TRBV7-9 | CASRPGSRSGSDTQYF | TGTGCCAGCAGACCGGGGAGTCGTAGCGGGAGTGATACGCAGTATTTT
. | TRBJ1-2 | . | TRBV7-8 | CASSVQLGYGYTF | TGTGCCAGCAGCGTACAGCTTGGCTATGGCTACACCTTC
. | TRBJ2-5 | . | TRBV4-1 | CASSQDGNGETQYF | TGCGCCAGCAGCCAAGATGGTAACGGAGAGACCCAGTACTTC
few | TRBJ2-7 | . | TRBV18 | CASSFLDRSYEQYF | TGTGCCAGCTCCTTCCTCGACCGCTCCTACGAGCAGTACTTC
. | TRBJ2-2 | . | TRBV28 | CASSSRWQYAGELFF | TGTGCCAGCAGTTCCCGATGGCAATACGCCGGGGAGCTGTTTTTT
. | TRBJ1-5 | . | TRBV6-1 | CASSEDPGGNQPQHF | TGTGCCAGCAGTGAAGATCCGGGGGGCAATCAGCCCCAGCATTTT
. | TRBJ1-1 | . | TRBV4-3 | CASSQDLGGYTEAFF | TGCGCCAGCAGCCAAGATCTTGGCGGTTACACTGAAGCTTTCTTT
few | TRBJ2-1 | TRBD2 | TRBV4-1 | CASSPATGGGEQFF | TGCGCCAGCAGCCCAGCAACGGGGGGTGGGGAGCAGTTCTTC